This T cell receptor beta chain was recorded in a study of T-cell reconstitution after alpha-beta-depleted transplantation in children. The CDR3 sequence is 15 residues long. With 3 bases clipped from V and 6 bases from J, the junction kept 11 bases outside the gene matches. Germline CDR1 is LGHNA and CDR2 is YNFKEQ. Notes on the study in general: A year had passed since transplant, and T-cell counts and diversity by then came mostly from newly produced T cells. Reported findings indicate that, about two months after transplant, alpha-beta T cells came from several hundred expanded clones, which were derived from non-depleted graft cells. Surviving recipient T cells and thymic progenitors underlay high day-60 TCRbeta diversity in some patients.

Unique molecular identifiers were used in preparing the TCRbeta library. A single record per CDR3 protein comes from TCRdb applying MiXCR to the PCR reads. Of around 450,000 distinct CDR3 sequences in the sample, under 12% were seen once. On this clonotype itself: No antigen is known for it. A much bigger clone sits one base away, suggesting this may be a read error.

This TCR came from a child aged 2-15 years with inherited bone marrow failure, due to receive a stem cell transplant. The rearrangement uses TRBV4-2 and TRBJ2-7, with 7 bases aligning to TRBD2. The sample was PBMCs, taken before TCRalphabeta/CD19-depleted stem cell transplant. CDR3 residues: CASSHEAGPATEQYF. The CDR3 region has the DNA TGTGCCAGCAGCCATGAAGCGGGACCAGCGACCGAGCAGTACTTC.